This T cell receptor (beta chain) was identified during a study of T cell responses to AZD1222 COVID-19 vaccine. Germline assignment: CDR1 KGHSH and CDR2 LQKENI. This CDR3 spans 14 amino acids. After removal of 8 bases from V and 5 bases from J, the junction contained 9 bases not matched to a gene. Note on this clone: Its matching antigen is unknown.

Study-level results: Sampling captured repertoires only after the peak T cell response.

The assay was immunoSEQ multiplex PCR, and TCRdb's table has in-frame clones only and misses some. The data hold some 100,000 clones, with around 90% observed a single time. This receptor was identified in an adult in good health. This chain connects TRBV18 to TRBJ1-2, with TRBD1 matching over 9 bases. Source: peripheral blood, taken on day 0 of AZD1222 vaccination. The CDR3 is CASRAGDRDYGYTF. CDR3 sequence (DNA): TGTGCCAGCCGAGCGGGGGACAGGGATTATGGCTACACCTTC.